The clone carrying this T cell receptor beta chain has only a few counts. Its antigen is undetermined. The whole isolated RNA underwent reverse transcription, so sequencing captured expressed TCRB transcripts. Method: immunoSEQ multiplex PCR; TCRdb's copy keeps in-frame clones and lacks some. The data show 600,000 to 650,000 clones, with 15% to 19% seen just once and around 0.095% held by the top ten. Using CD45RO/CCR7/CD25/CD127/CD95/CD27, CD4+ naive, central memory, regulatory and stem cell-like memory cells were sorted. This CDR3 is built from 17 residues. CDR1 is SGHDN and CDR2 is FVKESK in the germline V gene. V lost 1 base, J lost 7 bases, and 11 bases stayed unmatched. The sample comes from a study of beta chain features in type 1 diabetes. Study-level results: The study found that naive, central memory and Treg TCRB repertoires appeared more similar in patients than in healthy donors. More deletions and fewer insertions at VDJ junctions were found in patients with type 1 diabetes.

The TCR originated in a young man in good health. Sequencing was done on a sample of naive CD4+ T cells from blood. The V gene is TRBV14, the J gene TRBJ2-1; 9 positions match TRBD1. Here the CDR3 reads CASSQALGTGFGNEQFF. As DNA, the CDR3 is TGTGCCAGCAGCCAAGCTCTGGGGACAGGGTTCGGAAATGAGCAGTTCTTC.